The 26 T cell receptor beta chains below all came from one sample that was sequenced in a study of blood T cell repertoires in COVID-19. The table came from immunoSEQ multiplex PCR; TCRdb's copy has only in-frame clones and leaves some out. The profile shows about 52,000 clones, about four fifths of them singletons. The sequencing input was peripheral blood. Receptors originate from a woman older than 75 with COVID-19, enrolled during active disease.

J is TRBJ1-1 and V is TRBV29-1; D remains ambiguous. The V gene's germline CDR1 is SQVTM and CDR2 ANQGSEA. With 8 bases removed from V and 1 base from J, the gap between germline ends came to 14 bases. The CDR3 is made up of 13 amino acids. CDR3 sequence (DNA): TGCAGCCCCGCGAGGGCCCAGAACACTGAAGCTTTCTTT. It specifies CSPARAQNTEAFF.

The gene calls are TRBV7-3 and TRBJ2-3; 8 bases align to TRBD1. CDR1 is SGHTA and CDR2 is FQGTGA in the germline V gene. CDR3 length equals 16 residues. Trimming at V came to 4 bases and at J to 4 bases, leaving 10 bases not matched to a gene. The DNA of the CDR3 is TGTGCCAGCAGCTCTACAGGGGGGTTGTGGGCAGATACGCAGTATTTT. Translated: CASSSTGGLWADTQYF. Based on the CDR3 plus reference TRBV7-3 and TRBJ2-3, the full variable domain is GAGVSQTPSNKVTEKGKYVELRCDPISGHTALYWYRQSLGQGPEFLIYFQGTGAADDSGLPNDRFFAVRPEGSVSTLKIQRTERGDSAVYLCASSSTGGLWADTQYFGPGTRLTVL.

The genes are TRBV7-9 and TRBJ1-5; D is perhaps TRBD1 (5 bases). Trimming removed 5 bases at V and 5 bases at J, with 19 bases between. The germline CDR1 and CDR2 sequences are SEHNR and FQNEAQ (reference sequence). This CDR3 contains 16 residues. CDR3 in amino acids: CASSHGTGGAHQPQHF. The CDR3 coding sequence is TGTGCCAGCAGCCACGGGACCGGGGGTGCTCATCAGCCCCAGCATTTT. Complete variable domain (other parts from reference TRBV7-9 and TRBJ1-5): DTGVSQNPRHKITKRGQNVTFRCDPISEHNRLYWYRQTLGQGPEFLTYFQNEAQLEKSRLLSDRFSAERPKGSFSTLEIQRTEQGDSAMYLCASSHGTGGAHQPQHFGDGTRLSIL.

The chain joins TRBV24-1 to TRBJ2-5; 9 positions agree with TRBD1. Per the germline V gene, CDR1 is KGHDR and CDR2 is SFDVKD. The CDR3 is 16 residues long. V lost 6 bases, J lost 2 bases, and 9 bases stayed unmatched. The chain's CDR3 is CATSPGTGREQETQYF. The CDR3 nucleotides are TGTGCCACCAGTCCCGGGACAGGGAGGGAGCAAGAGACCCAGTACTTC.

This clone was recorded only once. The chain uses TRBV9 and TRBJ2-3; D possibly corresponds to TRBD1 (6 bases). The V end was cut by 4 bases, the J end by 3 bases, with 15 bases between. The CDR3 covers 15 residues. CDR1 is SGDLS and CDR2 is YYNGEE in the germline V gene. The CDR3 here is CASSRDRIVTDTQYF. CDR3 nucleotide sequence: TGTGCCAGCAGCCGAGACAGGATTGTTACAGATACGCAGTATTTT.

The chain recombines TRBV19 with TRBJ2-2; TRBD1 is a possible D gene (7 bases). The CDR3 contains 15 residues. CDR1 and CDR2 from the germline V gene are LNHDA and SQIVND (reference sequence). The V end lost 4 bases, the J end lost 4 bases, and 13 bases lay between the germline ends. CDR3 bases: TGTGCCAGTAGTACCGCGGGACAGCCCACCGGGGAGCTGTTTTTT. Its translation is CASSTAGQPTGELFF.

The chain carries TRBV9 and TRBJ2-2, with a weak D call TRBD1 (5 bases). V was shortened by 0 bases and J by 5 bases, with 11 bases between the two germline ends. Per the germline V gene, CDR1 is SGDLS and CDR2 is YYNGEE. The CDR3 runs 15 residues. The CDR3 DNA sequence: TGTGCCAGCAGCGTAGGGCTCCCAGGGACCGGGGAGCTGTTTTTT. This codes for CASSVGLPGTGELFF.

The chain employs TRBV6-1 and TRBJ1-6; D is unclear. The CDR3 covers 15 residues. With 1 base removed from V and 5 bases from J, the gap between germline ends came to 9 bases. Germline CDR1 and CDR2: MNHNS and SASEGT. CDR3: CASSEVESHNSPLHF. The CDR3 DNA sequence: TGTGCCAGCAGTGAAGTGGAGAGCCATAATTCACCCCTCCACTTT.

Only one count was recorded for this clone. The gene calls are TRBV19 and TRBJ2-3; 10 bases align to TRBD2. Trimming at V came to 4 bases and at J to 6 bases, leaving 4 bases not matched to a gene. The CDR3 is made up of 14 amino acids. Looked up from germline, CDR1 is LNHDA and CDR2 is SQIVND (reference sequence). The CDR3 sequence: CASSTFSGRDTQYF. The DNA for the CDR3 is TGTGCCAGTAGTACGTTTAGCGGGAGGGATACGCAGTATTTT. The variable domain in full, completed from reference TRBV19 and TRBJ2-3, reads DGGITQSPKYLFRKEGQNVTLSCEQNLNHDAMYWYRQDPGQGLRLIYYSQIVNDFQKGDIAEGYSVSREKKESFPLTVTSAQKNPTAFYLCASSTFSGRDTQYFGPGTRLTVL.

DNA for the CDR3: TGTGCCAGCAGTTACGAGGCGGGAAGTGAGCAGTTCTTC. It encodes CASSYEAGSEQFF. The rearrangement uses TRBV6-5 and TRBJ2-1, with D tentatively TRBD2 (6 bases). The CDR3 loop spans 13 amino acids. CDR1 is MNHEY and CDR2 is SVGAGI in the germline V gene. V was pared by 2 bases and J by 9 bases, with 11 bases between.

The CDR3, as DNA: TGTGCCAGCCGGCCGGGACAGGGGATCTATGGCTACACCTTC. It is translated as CASRPGQGIYGYTF. This chain joins TRBV19 and TRBJ1-2; 10 nucleotides match TRBD1. This CDR3 comprises 14 residues. Germline V lookup: CDR1 LNHDA, CDR2 SQIVND (reference sequence). J was trimmed by 4 bases and V by 9 bases; bases with no gene match: 8.

This clone was found once. The chain carries TRBV7-9 and TRBJ2-7, with D possibly being TRBD1 (5 bases). Looked up from germline, CDR1 is SEHNR and CDR2 is FQNEAQ (reference sequence). V lost 4 bases and J 6 bases, leaving 10 bases between the germline ends. The CDR3 sequence is 12 residues long. The CDR3 protein is CASSWLGPEQYF. The CDR3 DNA sequence: TGTGCCAGCAGCTGGCTGGGGCCCGAGCAGTACTTC.

The gene calls are TRBV24-1 and TRBJ2-5; TRBD1 aligns across 7 bases. Germline-derived CDR1 and CDR2 are KGHDR and SFDVKD. V gave up 9 bases and J gave up 4 bases; unmatched junction bases: 13. The CDR3 spans 15 residues. The CDR3 is CATSNRDSLGETQYF. The CDR3 DNA follows: TGTGCCACCTCAAACCGGGACAGCTTGGGAGAGACCCAGTACTTC.

This sequence joins TRBV29-1 and TRBJ2-7; 9 nucleotides align to TRBD2. This CDR3 spans 13 amino acids. Germline V gives CDR1 SQVTM, CDR2 ANQGSEA. J gave up 2 bases and V 7 bases, and 6 bases lay outside the gene matches. The CDR3 DNA sequence: TGCAGCGGGGGGACTAGCAGACCCTACGAGCAGTACTTC. Protein product: CSGGTSRPYEQYF.

This rearrangement joins TRBV6-5 to TRBJ2-7, with TRBD2 as a possible D gene (6 bases). The germline V gene has CDR1 MNHEY and CDR2 SVGAGI. This CDR3 region has 14 residues. The V gene lost 4 bases and the J gene lost 0 bases, with 10 bases spanning the gap. CDR3: CASSFISGSYEQYF. The CDR3 DNA reads as TGTGCCAGCAGTTTTATTAGCGGCTCCTACGAGCAGTACTTC.

The rearrangement joins TRBV30 to TRBJ2-7; 9 positions agree with TRBD2. The CDR3 contains 15 residues. The germline gives CDR1 GTSNPN, CDR2 SVGIG (reference sequence). The V segment lost 8 bases and the J segment 7 bases; nucleotides outside the gene matches: 18. The CDR3, as DNA: TGTGCCCTCCGAAAAATAGGCGCTAGCGGGAAGGAGCAGTACTTC. Encoded protein: CALRKIGASGKEQYF. The variable domain in full, with the rest retrieved from reference TRBV30 and TRBJ2-7, is SQTIHQWPATLVQPVGSPLSLECTVEGTSNPNLYWYRQAAGRGLQLLFYSVGIGQISSEVPQNLSASRPQDRQFILSSKKLLLSDSGFYLCALRKIGASGKEQYFGPGTRLTVT.

The rearrangement joins TRBV27 to TRBJ2-3; 10 bases match TRBD2. J was trimmed by 6 bases and V by 6 bases; bases with no gene match: 9. This CDR3 spans 15 amino acids. Per the germline V gene, CDR1 is MNHEY and CDR2 is SMNVEV (reference sequence). The CDR3 coding sequence is TGTGCCAGCAGGTCTCTAGCGGGAGTTTTCGATACGCAGTATTTT. Its translation is CASRSLAGVFDTQYF.

The chain joins TRBV19 to TRBJ1-2; 7 positions match TRBD1. There are 13 residues in the CDR3. CDR1 LNHDA and CDR2 SQIVND come from the germline V gene (reference sequence). J gave up 8 bases and V 7 bases, and 10 bases lay outside the gene matches. CDR3 DNA sequence: TGTGCCAGTAAAGAGTTGGCAGGGGGAGGCTACACCTTC. This translates into CASKELAGGGYTF.

This clone was seen a handful of times. The V gene is TRBV4-1, the J gene TRBJ2-2, with no clear D. CDR3 length equals 15 residues. The germline V gene encodes CDR1 MGHRA and CDR2 YSYEKL. Trimming left V 3 bases short and J 0 bases short, with 8 bases between. The CDR3 DNA reads TGCGCCAGCAGCCAGGGCAGATCGAACACCGGGGAGCTGTTTTTT. Amino acid sequence: CASSQGRSNTGELFF.

The chain couples TRBV5-8 to TRBJ2-1; 8 bases are a match to TRBD1. The CDR3 spans 15 residues. The germline V gene has CDR1 SGHTS and CDR2 YDEGEE. V trimming: 6 bases; J trimming: 0 bases; junction bases outside the gene matches: 5. The chain's CDR3 is CASIRDRSSYNEQFF. As DNA, the CDR3 is TGTGCCAGCATTCGGGACAGGAGCTCCTACAATGAGCAGTTCTTC. Variable domain in full (rest from reference TRBV5-8 and TRBJ2-1): EAGVTQSPTHLIKTRGQQATLRCSPISGHTSVYWYQQALGLGLQFLLWYDEGEERNRGNFPPRFSGRQFPNYSSELNVNALELEDSALYLCASIRDRSSYNEQFFGPGTRLTVL.

The genes are TRBV30 and TRBJ2-2, with 11 bases lining up with TRBD2. V lost 2 bases, J lost 3 bases, and 5 bases stayed unmatched. Germline V gene data show CDR1 as GTSNPN and CDR2 as SVGIG (reference sequence). This CDR3 region has 16 residues. CDR3 loop: CAWSPTSGTDTGELFF. DNA for the CDR3: TGTGCCTGGAGTCCGACTAGCGGGACGGACACCGGGGAGCTGTTTTTT. Combining the CDR3 with reference TRBV30 and TRBJ2-2 gives the whole variable domain SQTIHQWPATLVQPVGSPLSLECTVEGTSNPNLYWYRQAAGRGLQLLFYSVGIGQISSEVPQNLSASRPQDRQFILSSKKLLLSDSGFYLCAWSPTSGTDTGELFFGEGSRLTVL.

DNA of the CDR3: TGTGCCAGCAGCCGTAGCGGGAACACCGGGGAGCTGTTTTTT. This sequence encodes CASSRSGNTGELFF. The rearrangement uses TRBV7-2 and TRBJ2-2, with a tentative D call TRBD2 (6 bases). Trimming removed 5 bases at V and 1 base at J, with 8 bases between. This CDR3 has 14 residues. CDR1 SGHTA and CDR2 FQGNSA come from the germline V gene.

The chain recombines TRBV10-3 with TRBJ1-3; a possible D gene is TRBD1 (6 bases). The CDR3 spans 16 residues. The V gene lost 4 bases and the J gene lost 0 bases, with 13 bases spanning the gap. Germline CDR1 ENHRY, CDR2 SYGVKD. This CDR3 reads CAISAQQGISGNTIYF. In DNA form, the CDR3 reads TGTGCCATCAGTGCTCAACAGGGCATCTCTGGAAACACCATATATTTT.

The chain uses TRBV27 and TRBJ1-2, with TRBD1 matching 9 bases. CDR3 length: 15 residues. Germline V lookup: CDR1 MNHEY, CDR2 SMNVEV (reference sequence). Trimming removed 3 bases from V and 6 bases from J; junction bases left unmatched: 8. In DNA form, the CDR3 reads TGTGCCAGCAGTTTCGGGACAGGGTTAAGGAATGGCTACACCTTC. This encodes CASSFGTGLRNGYTF.

The rearrangement uses TRBV19 and TRBJ2-7; TRBD2 matches 10 bases. This CDR3 has 15 amino acids. Germline CDR1 and CDR2: LNHDA and SQIVND (reference sequence). J lost 7 bases, V lost 4 bases, and 10 bases had no gene match. CDR3 sequence: CASSRRTSGLGEQYF. As DNA, the CDR3 is TGTGCCAGTAGTAGACGGACTAGCGGCTTAGGAGAGCAGTACTTC.

The chain has TRBV6-5 and TRBJ2-7; D may be TRBD1 (6 bases). The V end lost 5 bases, the J end lost 6 bases, and 20 bases lay between the germline ends. CDR1 is MNHEY and CDR2 is SVGAGI in the germline V gene. The CDR3 has 15 amino acids. In DNA, the CDR3 is TGTGCCAGCAGTCCTAGGTCAGGGGCCGATTTCGAGCAGTACTTC. It encodes CASSPRSGADFEQYF.